What follows describes a single T cell receptor beta chain. The target antigen is unknown. The table came from immunoSEQ multiplex PCR; TCRdb's copy has only in-frame clones and leaves some out. This table has about 450,000 clones, around 79% appearing once. The sample originates from a study of shared clonotypes between healthy human individuals. The study's findings and limits: Read depth was anticipated to influence clonotype sharing among donors.

Trimming cost V 6 bases and J 9 bases; bases outside gene matches: 13. Germline assignment: CDR1 WNHNN and CDR2 SYGVQD (reference sequence). The CDR3 totals 16 residues. Everyone who donated was a Caucasian adult who lived in Nashville, Tennessee. It was approximately 100 million PBMCs that unsorted samples used for genomic DNA. This clonotype was obtained from a middle-aged woman in good health. Some clones in this sample may be carry-over from other donors' samples. The rearrangement uses TRBV10-1 and TRBJ2-1, with 11 positions matching TRBD2. The specimen sequenced was PBMCs. CDR3 amino acids: CASSPGTSGPSSEQFF. The CDR3 DNA is TGCGCCAGCAGCCCAGGGACTAGCGGTCCGAGTTCTGAGCAGTTCTTC.